What follows are 14 T cell receptor beta chains derived from one specimen sequenced in a study of T cell changes during pregnancy in multiple sclerosis. The protocol was immunoSEQ multiplex PCR, while the TCRdb copy is restricted to in-frame clones and leaves out a portion. The sample carries tens of thousands of clones, roughly 92% recorded once. The sample consisted of peripheral blood, taken in the first trimester of pregnancy. These TCRs come from a female donor in good health, enrolled as a control in a pregnancy study.

The rearrangement links TRBV14 to TRBJ2-7; D is possibly TRBD1 (6 bases). This CDR3 contains 18 residues. V dropped 6 bases and J dropped 3 bases, with 27 bases sitting between them. Germline assignment: CDR1 SGHDN and CDR2 FVKESK. CDR3 nucleotide sequence: TGTGCCAGCAGGCCGAACAATATGTCACAGGGATCGGTCTACGAGCAGTACTTC. It specifies CASRPNNMSQGSVYEQYF.

V and J are TRBV7-6 and TRBJ2-1, with D possibly TRBD2 on 5 matching bases. CDR3 length equals 14 residues. Germline loops: CDR1 SGHVS, CDR2 FNYEAQ. V was pared by 3 bases and J by 5 bases, with 11 bases between. DNA for the CDR3: TGTGCCAGCAGCTTGTACGGGATCAACAATGAGCAGTTCTTC. Its protein product is CASSLYGINNEQFF.

This chain uses TRBV7-6 with TRBJ2-7; possible D gene TRBD2, 6 bases. Looked up from germline, CDR1 is SGHVS and CDR2 is FNYEAQ. The CDR3 consists of 15 residues. Trimming shortened V by 5 bases and J by 1 base, and 15 bases separated the two germline ends. Here the CDR3 DNA reads TGTGCCAGCAGCATGGTTAGCGGAAGATCCTACGAGCAGTACTTC. Protein sequence: CASSMVSGRSYEQYF.

This clone has just one count. The chain combines TRBV5-1 with TRBJ2-1; D remains unclear. The CDR3 covers 17 residues. Germline lookup yields CDR1 SGHRS and CDR2 YFSETQ. Trimming shortened V by 0 bases and J by 8 bases, and 21 bases separated the two germline ends. CDR3 sequence reads: CASSLVVGLPPEYEQFF. Here the CDR3 DNA reads TGCGCCAGCAGCTTGGTTGTGGGCTTGCCTCCCGAATATGAGCAGTTCTTC. Supplemented by reference TRBV5-1 and TRBJ2-1, the full variable domain reads KAGVTQTPRYLIKTRGQQVTLSCSPISGHRSVSWYQQTPGQGLQFLFEYFSETQRNKGNFPGRFSGRQFSNSRSEMNVSTLELGDSALYLCASSLVVGLPPEYEQFFGPGTRLTVL.

The genes are TRBV21-1 and TRBJ2-2; no check of the table's D call, TRBD2, against the DNA was made. TRBV21-1 is tagged as a pseudogene. CDR3 length equals 15 residues. The CDR3 spells CASTPLAGHTGELFF. CDR3 nucleotide sequence: TGTGCCAGCACTCCTCTAGCGGGGCACACCGGGGAGCTGTTTTTT.

The chain combines TRBV5-4 with TRBJ1-2, with 11 bases lining up with TRBD1. The CDR3 has 14 amino acids. Germline V gives CDR1 SGHNT, CDR2 YYREEE (reference sequence). Trimming at V came to 4 bases and at J to 6 bases, leaving 5 bases not matched to a gene. The CDR3 nucleotides are TGTGCCAGCAGCCCGCCGGGACAGGGGGATGGCTACACCTTC. Translating it yields CASSPPGQGDGYTF.

V and J are TRBV6-5 and TRBJ1-1, with D uncertain. The V and J ends lost 0 bases and 0 bases respectively, with 8 bases between them. The germline V gene has CDR1 MNHEY and CDR2 SVGAGI. The CDR3 is 15 amino acids. The CDR3: CASSYSEGLNTEAFF. The CDR3 coding sequence is TGTGCCAGCAGTTACTCAGAGGGATTGAACACTGAAGCTTTCTTT.

V is TRBV14 and J is TRBJ1-1; D is possibly TRBD1 (6 bases). Germline V gene lookup returns CDR1 SGHDN and CDR2 FVKESK. Trimming took 4 bases from V and 4 from J, leaving 13 bases between them. The CDR3 has 14 residues. CDR3 coding DNA: TGTGCCAGCAGCCTAGGGGGGGGAATCACTGAAGCTTTCTTT. This translates into CASSLGGGITEAFF. Full variable domain (missing parts from reference TRBV14 and TRBJ1-1): EAGVTQFPSHSVIEKGQTVTLRCDPISGHDNLYWYRRVMGKEIKFLLHFVKESKQDESGMPNNRFLAERTGGTYSTLKVQPAELEDSGVYFCASSLGGGITEAFFGQGTRLTVV.

The rearrangement joins TRBV9 to TRBJ2-1, with 9 nucleotides matching TRBD1. J was trimmed by 8 bases and V by 6 bases; bases with no gene match: 9. The CDR3 extends over 14 amino acids. Germline assignment: CDR1 SGDLS and CDR2 YYNGEE. CDR3 DNA sequence: TGTGCCAGCATCTCCGGGACAGGGAACTATGAGCAGTTCTTC. Residues: CASISGTGNYEQFF.

V usage is TRBV27 and J usage is TRBJ2-7; 9 nucleotides match TRBD1. This CDR3 contains 14 residues. CDR1 and CDR2 (germline): MNHEY, SMNVEV (reference sequence). J gave up 6 bases and V 6 bases, and 9 bases lay outside the gene matches. The CDR3 coding sequence is TGTGCCAGCAGACTGGGACAGGGAAAGGGCGAGCAGTACTTC. Protein sequence: CASRLGQGKGEQYF.

The CDR3 region is CASSLAGSNTIYF. As DNA, the CDR3 is TGTGCCAGCAGCTTAGCCGGGTCCAACACCATATATTTT. The chain links TRBV7-9 to TRBJ1-3, with no clear D. The CDR3 runs to 13 residues. CDR1 is SEHNR and CDR2 is FQNEAQ in the germline V gene (reference sequence). The V end was cut by 0 bases, the J end by 7 bases, with 7 bases between.

J is TRBJ2-3 and V is TRBV19; unclear D gene. The CDR3 runs to 14 residues. V lost 3 bases and J lost 4, with 11 bases in between. The germline CDR1 and CDR2 sequences are LNHDA and SQIVND (reference sequence). CDR3 in amino acids: CASSISSSADTQYF. CDR3 DNA: TGTGCCAGTAGTATCTCTAGTTCTGCAGATACGCAGTATTTT.

The gene calls are TRBV25-1 and TRBJ2-1; perhaps TRBD1 as D (6 bases). Germline loops: CDR1 MGHDK, CDR2 SYGVNS. V gave up 6 bases and J gave up 4 bases, with 7 bases separating them. This CDR3 has 12 residues. CDR3 loop: CASRDSYNEQFF. The DNA of the CDR3 is TGTGCCAGCAGGGACAGTTACAATGAGCAGTTCTTC.

The rearrangement joins TRBV4-1 to TRBJ1-5; D not resolved. The V end was cut by 4 bases, the J end by 5 bases, with 12 bases between. The V gene's germline CDR1 is MGHRA and CDR2 YSYEKL. This CDR3 region has 14 residues. CDR3: CASSPEGKHQPQHF. The CDR3 region has the DNA TGCGCCAGCAGCCCCGAGGGTAAGCATCAGCCCCAGCATTTT.